One sample yielded the 25 T cell receptor beta chains listed below, sequenced in a study of T-cell memory formation after mild COVID-19. Using its own MiXCR run on the 5' RACE reads, TCRdb lists one record per CDR3 protein. Of just over 350,000 distinct CDR3 sequences in the sample, 13% to 15% were seen once. The specimen was PBMCs or a T cell subset sorted from them (not recorded which). These receptors came from a man between 18 and 35 years old who had mild COVID-19 (a few samples of this study predate the infection). Cell type and time point are not known.

This clonotype has only a few counts. V gene TRBV12-3 or TRBV12-4 combines with J gene TRBJ2-1; a possible D gene is TRBD1 (6 bases). V was shortened by 6 bases and J by 7 bases, with 16 bases between the two germline ends. This CDR3 has 14 residues. The CDR3 sequence: CASSQGGFSNEQFF. CDR3 nucleotide sequence: TGTGCCAGCAGCCAAGGGGGTTTCAGTAATGAGCAGTTCTTC.

The CDR3 protein is CASSSPSRDTEAFF. The CDR3 bases are TGCGCCAGCAGCTCACCTAGCAGGGACACTGAAGCTTTCTTT. The rearrangement uses TRBV5-1 and TRBJ1-1, with a tentative D call TRBD1 (5 bases). The V and J ends lost 3 bases and 3 bases respectively, with 12 bases between them. Germline lookup yields CDR1 SGHRS and CDR2 YFSETQ. The CDR3 is made up of 14 amino acids. The full variable domain, its missing parts supplied by reference TRBV5-1 and TRBJ1-1, is KAGVTQTPRYLIKTRGQQVTLSCSPISGHRSVSWYQQTPGQGLQFLFEYFSETQRNKGNFPGRFSGRQFSNSRSEMNVSTLELGDSALYLCASSSPSRDTEAFFGQGTRLTVV.

The chain has TRBV29-1 and TRBJ2-5, with D possibly being TRBD1 (6 bases). The V gene's germline CDR1 is SQVTM and CDR2 ANQGSEA. The CDR3 has 13 residues. Deletions cut 4 bases from V and 3 bases from J, with 12 bases between. CDR3 in amino acids: CSVAGQGKETQYF. The CDR3 DNA is TGCAGCGTTGCGGGACAAGGGAAAGAGACCCAGTACTTC.

This clonotype was observed many times. This chain links TRBV5-1 with TRBJ2-2; no definite D call. The CDR3 is 9 amino acids. Trimming took 9 bases from V and 5 from J, leaving 2 bases between them. The germline V gene has CDR1 SGHRS and CDR2 YFSETQ. The CDR3 sequence is CAKTGELFF. The CDR3 coding sequence is TGCGCCAAAACCGGGGAGCTGTTTTTT.

In this sample, this clonotype turned up a few times. The V and J genes are TRBV7-2 and TRBJ2-1, with 15 bases fitting TRBD2. This CDR3 is 13 amino acids long. Germline trimming cut 6 bases from V and 15 bases from J; bases unmatched to any gene: 6. The germline gives CDR1 SGHTA, CDR2 FQGNSA. CDR3: CASSSGLAGGLFF. CDR3 DNA: TGTGCCAGCAGTTCGGGACTAGCGGGGGGACTGTTCTTC.

This chain joins TRBV10-3 and TRBJ2-3; TRBD1 aligns across 10 bases. The V gene's germline CDR1 is ENHRY and CDR2 SYGVKD. CDR3 length equals 15 residues. V was clipped by 6 bases and J by 5 bases; unmatched bases: 8. CDR3 coding DNA: TGTGCCATCAGCCTGCCGGACAGGGGGATAGATACGCAGTATTTT. It codes for CAISLPDRGIDTQYF.

This clonotype was detected only a few times. This chain joins TRBV5-5 and TRBJ2-1, with a possible D match to TRBD1 (5 bases). CDR3 length equals 13 residues. V was shortened by 2 bases and J by 10 bases, with 13 bases between the two germline ends. CDR1 and CDR2 (germline): SGHKS, YYEKEE (reference sequence). CDR3 sequence reads: CASSFQQEREQFF. The DNA of the CDR3 is TGTGCCAGCAGCTTCCAACAGGAAAGAGAGCAGTTCTTC.

The chain has TRBV4-1 and TRBJ2-5; maybe TRBD2 (7 bases). Trimming cost V 0 bases and J 5 bases, with 16 bases left between them. The CDR3 consists of 16 residues. Germline CDR1 MGHRA, CDR2 YSYEKL. The CDR3 here is CASSQEYGGPPETQYF. In DNA form, the CDR3 reads TGCGCCAGCAGCCAAGAATACGGGGGGCCGCCTGAGACCCAGTACTTC.

The CDR3 DNA sequence: TGCAGTGCTACCACCGACGGACTCTATGGCTACACCTTC. Protein: CSATTDGLYGYTF. The rearrangement uses TRBV20-1 and TRBJ1-2; D ambiguous. The CDR3 length is 13 residues. V was trimmed by 4 bases and J by 4 bases, leaving 13 bases between them. Germline CDR1 DFQATT, CDR2 SNEGSKA (reference sequence).

This clonotype has more than one count but fewer than ten. The chain joins TRBV12-3 or TRBV12-4 to TRBJ1-1; 8 bases match TRBD1. The V and J ends lost 5 bases and 0 bases, in that order; junction bases with no gene match: 8. There are 16 residues in the CDR3. The CDR3 here is CASSTGTGPMNTEAFF. CDR3 nucleotides: TGTGCCAGCAGTACGGGGACAGGACCCATGAACACTGAAGCTTTCTTT.

This clonotype was recorded a few times. This sequence joins TRBV18 and TRBJ1-5; no reliable D call. Germline V gene data show CDR1 as KGHSH and CDR2 as LQKENI. Trimming pared 6 bases from V and 7 bases from J, leaving 19 bases between. The CDR3 is 15 amino acids. The CDR3 loop reads CASSPTTGLGQPQHF. The DNA of the CDR3 is TGTGCCAGCTCCCCCACCACGGGATTAGGACAGCCCCAGCATTTT.

This clonotype appeared a few times. The chain recombines TRBV7-9 with TRBJ1-1; D is unresolved. V was trimmed by 10 bases and J by 1 base, leaving 16 bases between them. CDR3 length: 14 amino acids. Germline V gene sequence: CDR1 SEHNR, CDR2 FQNEAQ (reference sequence). CDR3 amino acids: CATSAEFQNTEAFF. The CDR3 nucleotides read TGTGCCACCTCGGCCGAGTTCCAGAACACTGAAGCTTTCTTT.

This rearrangement joins TRBV7-9 to TRBJ2-3; 8 nucleotides match TRBD2. The CDR3 length is 16 residues. Looked up from germline, CDR1 is SEHNR and CDR2 is FQNEAQ (reference sequence). V lost 5 bases, J lost 2 bases, and 9 bases stayed unmatched. In DNA form, the CDR3 reads TGTGCCAGCAGCCCTCCCGGACTAGCCGCCACAGATACGCAGTATTTT. Its protein is CASSPPGLAATDTQYF.

V usage is TRBV6-5 and J usage is TRBJ2-2; D ambiguous. The V gene's germline CDR1 is MNHEY and CDR2 SVGAGI. The CDR3 covers 14 residues. The V end lost 4 bases, the J end lost 5 bases, and 11 bases lay between the germline ends. The CDR3 spells CASSWAPRTGELFF. The CDR3 DNA sequence: TGTGCCAGCAGTTGGGCCCCCCGGACCGGGGAGCTGTTTTTT.

This clonotype occurred a few times. The rearrangement joins TRBV15 to TRBJ1-5; D gene unclear. CDR3 size: 13 residues. Germline CDR1 is LNHNV and CDR2 is YYDKDF (reference sequence). Between the trimmed V and J ends, which lost 0 bases and 6 bases, there was a span of 6 bases. CDR3 coding DNA: TGTGCCACCAGCAGAGATCGGGGTCAGCCCCAGCATTTT. Amino acid sequence: CATSRDRGQPQHF.

The V call is TRBV6-2 or TRBV6-3, the J call TRBJ2-2; D remains ambiguous. Germline CDR1 and CDR2: MNHEY and SVGEGT. V gave up 7 bases and J gave up 5 bases, with 8 bases separating them. CDR3 length: 12 amino acids. The chain's CDR3 is CASTRRTGELFF. The CDR3 DNA is TGTGCCAGCACCCGACGTACCGGGGAGCTGTTTTTT.

The V gene is TRBV19, the J gene TRBJ2-5, with D perhaps matching TRBD1 (6 bases). The V end lost 6 bases, the J end lost 5 bases, and 16 bases lay between the germline ends. Germline CDR1 LNHDA, CDR2 SQIVND (reference sequence). The CDR3 covers 14 residues. The chain's CDR3 is CASSTHQGPETQYF. The DNA for the CDR3 is TGTGCCAGTAGCACTCACCAGGGGCCGGAGACCCAGTACTTC.

This clonotype was counted between two and nine times. The chain uses TRBV19 and TRBJ2-7; D gene unclear. Germline values: CDR1 LNHDA, CDR2 SQIVND (reference sequence). This CDR3 spans 13 amino acids. With 5 bases removed from V and 4 bases from J, the gap between germline ends came to 12 bases. CDR3 loop: CASSSRHGYEQYV. CDR3 DNA sequence: TGTGCCAGTAGTTCCAGACACGGGTACGAGCAGTACGTC.

This clonotype occurred a few times. CDR3: CSAQRGATDTQYF. CDR3 DNA: TGCAGTGCTCAGCGGGGGGCCACAGATACGCAGTATTTT. V gene TRBV20-1 combines with J gene TRBJ2-3; TRBD2 aligns across 9 bases. From germline, CDR1 is DFQATT and CDR2 SNEGSKA (reference sequence). V shed 5 bases and J 2 bases; nucleotides not matched to a gene: 2. This CDR3 contains 13 residues.

This clonotype came up a few times. The chain carries TRBV7-2 and TRBJ2-1; D call uncertain. Germline CDR1 reads SGHTA; CDR2 reads FQGNSA. V was pared by 3 bases and J by 12 bases, with 15 bases between. The CDR3 totals 13 residues. CDR3 residues: CASSFSPPQPQFF. In DNA form, the CDR3 reads TGTGCCAGCAGCTTTTCTCCCCCTCAACCGCAGTTCTTC.

This clonotype was seen many times. CDR3 loop: CASSVGSPGGTEAFF. CDR3 sequence (DNA): TGTGCCAGCAGCGTGGGGAGTCCAGGGGGGACTGAAGCTTTCTTT. The V gene is TRBV9, the J gene TRBJ1-1, with 7 bases lining up with TRBD1. Losses at the gene ends were 2 bases for V and 5 bases for J; bases not matched to a gene: 9. Germline-derived CDR1 and CDR2 are SGDLS and YYNGEE. The CDR3 is 15 residues long.

The chain links TRBV6-2 or TRBV6-3 to TRBJ1-5, with TRBD1 as a possible D gene (6 bases). Germline assignment: CDR1 MNHEY and CDR2 SVGEGT. The V gene lost 0 bases and the J gene lost 4 bases, with 10 bases spanning the gap. The CDR3 length is 15 residues. CDR3 amino acids: CASSYSPQGNQPQHF. CDR3 in DNA: TGTGCCAGCAGTTACTCTCCTCAGGGGAATCAGCCCCAGCATTTT.

This clonotype was seen a few times. The gene calls are TRBV6-5 and TRBJ2-1; D possibly corresponds to TRBD2 (6 bases). With 6 bases removed from V and 3 bases from J, the gap between germline ends came to 15 bases. CDR1 and CDR2 from the germline V gene are MNHEY and SVGAGI. The CDR3 length is 15 residues. The CDR3 loop is CASRGGPRGYNEQFF. The CDR3 DNA follows: TGTGCCAGCAGGGGGGGACCACGGGGCTACAATGAGCAGTTCTTC.

This clonotype was counted only a few times. J is TRBJ2-7 and V is TRBV20-1; the match to TRBD1 covers 10 bases. The CDR3 totals 14 residues. The ends lost 4 bases at V and 1 base at J; junction bases unmatched: 4. Germline CDR1 is DFQATT and CDR2 is SNEGSKA (reference sequence). Here the CDR3 DNA reads TGCAGTGCTACTACGGGACAGGGGTCCTACGAGCAGTACTTC. Its protein product is CSATTGQGSYEQYF.

This clonotype was observed at least ten times. This sequence joins TRBV10-3 and TRBJ2-7, with D perhaps TRBD1 (5 bases). The CDR3 is 13 amino acids. V was shortened by 4 bases and J by 6 bases, with 13 bases between the two germline ends. Germline V gene data show CDR1 as ENHRY and CDR2 as SYGVKD. The CDR3 is CAISAVPQGEQYV. The CDR3, as DNA: TGTGCCATCAGTGCTGTCCCGCAGGGCGAGCAGTACGTC.